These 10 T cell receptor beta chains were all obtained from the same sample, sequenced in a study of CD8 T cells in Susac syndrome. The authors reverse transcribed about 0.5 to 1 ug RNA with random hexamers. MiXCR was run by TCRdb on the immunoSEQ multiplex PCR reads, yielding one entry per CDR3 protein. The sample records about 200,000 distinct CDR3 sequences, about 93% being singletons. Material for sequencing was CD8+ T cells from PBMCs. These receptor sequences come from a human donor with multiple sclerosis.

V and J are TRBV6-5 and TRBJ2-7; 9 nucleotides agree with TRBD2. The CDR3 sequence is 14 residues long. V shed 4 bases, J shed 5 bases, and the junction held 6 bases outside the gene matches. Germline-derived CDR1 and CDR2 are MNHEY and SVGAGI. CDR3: CASSFLAGLHEQYF. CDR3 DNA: TGTGCCAGCAGTTTTCTAGCGGGATTACACGAGCAGTACTTC.

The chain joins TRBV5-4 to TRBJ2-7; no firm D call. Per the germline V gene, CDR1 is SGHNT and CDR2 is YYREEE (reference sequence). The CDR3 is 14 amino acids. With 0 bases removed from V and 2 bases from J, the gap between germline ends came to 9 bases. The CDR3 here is CASSLAQSTYEQYF. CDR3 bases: TGTGCCAGCAGCTTGGCGCAGTCAACCTACGAGCAGTACTTC.

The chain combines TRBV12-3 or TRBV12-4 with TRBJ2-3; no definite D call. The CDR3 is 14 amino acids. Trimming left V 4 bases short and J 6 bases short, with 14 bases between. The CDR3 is CASSSLGPTDTQYF. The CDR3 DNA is TGTGCCAGCAGTTCCCTCGGGCCTACCGATACGCAGTATTTT.

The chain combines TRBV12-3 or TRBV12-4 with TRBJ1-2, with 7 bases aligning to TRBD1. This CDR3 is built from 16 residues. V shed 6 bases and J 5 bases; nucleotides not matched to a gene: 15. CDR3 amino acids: CASRFSGTGEWYGYTF. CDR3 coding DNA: TGTGCCAGCAGATTTAGTGGTACAGGGGAATGGTATGGCTACACCTTC.

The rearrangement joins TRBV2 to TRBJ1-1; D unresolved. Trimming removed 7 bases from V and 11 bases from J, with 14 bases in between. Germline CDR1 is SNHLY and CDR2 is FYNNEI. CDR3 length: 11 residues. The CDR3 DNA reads TGTGCCAGCATGAGGGTGATTGGCGCTTTCTTT. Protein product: CASMRVIGAFF.

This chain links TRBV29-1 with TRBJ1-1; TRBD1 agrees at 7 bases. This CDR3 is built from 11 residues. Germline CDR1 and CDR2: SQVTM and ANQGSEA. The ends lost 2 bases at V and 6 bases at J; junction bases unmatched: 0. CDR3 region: CSVEQGAEAFF. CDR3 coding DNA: TGCAGCGTTGAACAGGGGGCTGAAGCTTTCTTT.

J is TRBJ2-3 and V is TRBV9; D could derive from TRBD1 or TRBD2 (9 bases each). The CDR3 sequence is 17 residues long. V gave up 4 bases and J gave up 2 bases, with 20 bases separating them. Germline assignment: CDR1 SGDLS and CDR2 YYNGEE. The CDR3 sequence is CASSPQRGDRVTDTQYF. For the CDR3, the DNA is TGTGCCAGCAGCCCCCAGCGGGGGGACAGGGTCACAGATACGCAGTATTTT.

The chain's CDR3 is CASSLFPAGSGETQYF. CDR3 bases: TGTGCCAGCAGCTTATTCCCAGCGGGGTCCGGGGAGACCCAGTACTTC. This chain uses TRBV7-2 with TRBJ2-5, with 7 bases aligning to TRBD2. The CDR3 has 16 residues. V dropped 2 bases and J dropped 5; count of bases not matched to a gene: 11. The germline V gene encodes CDR1 SGHTA and CDR2 FQGNSA. Full variable domain (rest looked up from reference TRBV7-2 and TRBJ2-5): GAGVSQSPSNKVTEKGKDVELRCDPISGHTALYWYRQSLGQGLEFLIYFQGNSAPDKSGLPSDRFSAERTGGSVSTLTIQRTQQEDSAVYLCASSLFPAGSGETQYFGPGTRLLVL.

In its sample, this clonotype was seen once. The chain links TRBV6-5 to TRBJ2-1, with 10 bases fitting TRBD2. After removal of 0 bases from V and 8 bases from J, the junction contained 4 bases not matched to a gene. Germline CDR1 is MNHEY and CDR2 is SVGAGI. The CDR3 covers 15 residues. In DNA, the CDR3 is TGTGCCAGCAGTTACTCAAGCGGGGGGGCCCATGAGCAGTTCTTC. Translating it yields CASSYSSGGAHEQFF.

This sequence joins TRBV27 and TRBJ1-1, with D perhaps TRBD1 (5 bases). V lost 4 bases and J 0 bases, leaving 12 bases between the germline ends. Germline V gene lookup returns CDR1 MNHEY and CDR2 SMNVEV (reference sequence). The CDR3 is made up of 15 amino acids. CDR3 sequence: CASSSGPLLNTEAFF. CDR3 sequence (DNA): TGTGCCAGCAGTTCGGGACCGCTACTGAACACTGAAGCTTTCTTT.